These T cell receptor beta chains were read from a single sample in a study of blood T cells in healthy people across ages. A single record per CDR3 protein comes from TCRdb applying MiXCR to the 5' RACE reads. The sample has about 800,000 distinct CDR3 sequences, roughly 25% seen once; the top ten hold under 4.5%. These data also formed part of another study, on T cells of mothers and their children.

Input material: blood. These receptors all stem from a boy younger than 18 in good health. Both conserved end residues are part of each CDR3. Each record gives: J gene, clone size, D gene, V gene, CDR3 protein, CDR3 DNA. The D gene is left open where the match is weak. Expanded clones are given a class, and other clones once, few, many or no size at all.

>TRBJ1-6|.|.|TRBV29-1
CSVGRGQLSSYNSPLHF
TGCAGCGTCGGCCGGGGGCAGTTGAGCTCCTATAATTCACCCCTCCACTTT
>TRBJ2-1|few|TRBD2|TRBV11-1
CAGSLAPGGLFGEQFF
TGTGCCGGCAGCTTAGCGCCGGGGGGGCTCTTTGGTGAGCAGTTCTTC
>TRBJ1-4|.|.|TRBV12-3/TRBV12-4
CASSPVLRGRGEKLFF
TGTGCCAGCAGTCCCGTGCTCCGGGGGCGGGGTGAAAAACTGTTTTTT
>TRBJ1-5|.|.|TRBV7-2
CASSLDTGQPQHF
TGTGCCAGCAGCTTAGACACGGGGCAGCCCCAGCATTTT
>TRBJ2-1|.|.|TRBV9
CASSVRIYNEQFF
TGTGCCAGCAGCGTACGGATCTACAATGAGCAGTTCTTC
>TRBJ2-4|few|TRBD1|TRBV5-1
CASSGGQGANIQYF
TGCGCCAGCAGCGGCGGACAGGGGGCTAACATTCAGTACTTC
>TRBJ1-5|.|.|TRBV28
CASSLRAGVQPQHF
TGTGCCAGCAGCCTTAGGGCAGGGGTTCAGCCCCAGCATTTT
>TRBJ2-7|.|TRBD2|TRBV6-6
CASSYAGLETYEQYF
TGTGCCAGCAGTTACGCGGGACTAGAGACCTACGAGCAGTACTTC
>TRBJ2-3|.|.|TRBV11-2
CASSLLSYTDTQYF
TGTGCCAGCAGCTTACTTTCCTACACAGATACGCAGTATTTT
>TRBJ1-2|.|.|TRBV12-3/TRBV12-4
CASSPRGGYGYTF
TGTGCCAGCAGCCCGAGGGGCGGCTATGGATACACCTTC
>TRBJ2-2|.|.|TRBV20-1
CSARPSRDLGWELFF
TGCAGTGCTAGGCCCTCCCGGGACTTAGGTTGGGAGCTGTTTTTT
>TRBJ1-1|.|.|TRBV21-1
CASSIRTKNTEAFF
TGTGCCAGCAGCATTCGGACAAAGAACACTGAAGCTTTCTTT
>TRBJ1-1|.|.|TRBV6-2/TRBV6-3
CASSYSGAQAFF
TGTGCCAGCAGTTACTCGGGGGCGCAAGCTTTCTTT
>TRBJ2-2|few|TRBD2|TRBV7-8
CASSLGGGGGNTGELFF
TGTGCCAGCAGCTTAGGAGGTGGCGGGGGGAACACCGGGGAGCTGTTTTTT
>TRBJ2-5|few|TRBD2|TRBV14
CASSQLGLAGGGQETQYF
TGTGCCAGCAGCCAACTTGGACTAGCGGGAGGGGGGCAAGAGACCCAGTACTTC
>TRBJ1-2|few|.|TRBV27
CASSPPGLTYGYTF
TGTGCCAGCAGTCCGCCGGGGTTGACCTATGGCTACACCTTC
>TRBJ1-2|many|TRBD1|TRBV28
CAAAGTGYGYGYTF
TGTGCGGCCGCCGGGACAGGGTACGGCTATGGCTACACCTTC
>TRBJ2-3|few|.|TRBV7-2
CASSSKRWAGLPRGTDTQYF
TGTGCCAGCAGCTCGAAAAGATGGGCGGGGCTACCCCGTGGCACAGATACGCAATATTTT
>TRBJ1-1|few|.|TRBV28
CASSSLRAGGTEAFF
TGTGCCAGCAGTTCCCTCAGGGCGGGGGGCACTGAAGCTTTCTTT
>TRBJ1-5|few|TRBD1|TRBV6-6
CASISRDSPNQPQHF
TGTGCCAGCATCAGCCGGGACAGCCCTAATCAGCCCCAGCATTTT
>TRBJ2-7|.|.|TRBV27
CASSQNGYEQYF
TGTGCCAGCAGTCAGAATGGATACGAGCAGTACTTC
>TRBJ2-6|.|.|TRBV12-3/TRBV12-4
CASGTFFSSGANVLTF
TGTGCCAGCGGGACCTTCTTTAGCTCTGGGGCCAACGTCCTGACTTTC
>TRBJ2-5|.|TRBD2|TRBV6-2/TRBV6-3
CASRLAGNQETQYF
TGTGCCAGCAGATTAGCGGGGAATCAAGAGACCCAGTACTTC
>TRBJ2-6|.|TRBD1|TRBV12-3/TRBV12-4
CASSSGQGFSGANVLTF
TGTGCCAGCAGTTCCGGACAGGGCTTCTCTGGGGCCAACGTCCTGACTTTC
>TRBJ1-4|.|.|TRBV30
CAWSGGAEKLFF
TGTGCCTGGAGTGGGGGAGCGGAAAAACTGTTTTTT
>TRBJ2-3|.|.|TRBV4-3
CASSHNPTASTDTQYF
TGCGCCAGCAGCCACAACCCGACAGCTAGCACAGATACGCAGTATTTT
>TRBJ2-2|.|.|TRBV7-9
CASSLLSGKVTGELFF
TGTGCCAGCAGCTTATTATCAGGGAAGGTGACCGGGGAGCTGTTTTTT
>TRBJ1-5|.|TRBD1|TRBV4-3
CASSQGQSSTDTQHF
TGCGCCAGCAGCCAGGGACAGTCTAGCACAGATACGCAGCATTTT
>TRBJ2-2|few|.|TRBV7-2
CASSKGPGELFF
TGTGCCAGCAGCAAGGGGCCCGGGGAGCTGTTTTTT
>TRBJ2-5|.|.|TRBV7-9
CASSSQTETQYF
TGTGCCAGCAGCTCCCAAACGGAGACCCAGTACTTC
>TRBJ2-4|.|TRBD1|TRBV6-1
CASRDRSKNIQYF
TGTGCCAGCAGGGACAGGTCCAAAAACATTCAGTACTTC
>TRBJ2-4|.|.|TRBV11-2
CASSSPVSGQLAKNIQYF
TGTGCCAGCAGCTCCCCCGTATCCGGGCAGCTAGCCAAAAACATTCAGTACTTC
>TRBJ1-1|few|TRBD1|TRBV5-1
CASSSTGIWTEAFF
TGCGCCAGCAGCTCGACAGGGATTTGGACTGAAGCTTTCTTT
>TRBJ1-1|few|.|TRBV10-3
CASEDNMNTEAFF
TGTGCCAGCGAGGACAACATGAACACTGAAGCTTTCTTT
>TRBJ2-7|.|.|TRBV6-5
CASSYGGHASYEQYF
TGTGCCAGCAGTTACGGTGGACACGCGAGTTACGAGCAGTACTTC
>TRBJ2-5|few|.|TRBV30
CAWRAGRQSDF
TGTGCCTGGAGAGCCGGACGGCAAAGTGACTTC
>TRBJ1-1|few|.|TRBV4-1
CASSQDRGLATEAFF
TGCGCCAGCAGCCAAGATCGAGGCCTTGCCACTGAAGCTTTCTTT
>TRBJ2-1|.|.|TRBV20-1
CSAQGGHEQFF
TGCAGTGCCCAGGGGGGCCATGAGCAGTTCTTC
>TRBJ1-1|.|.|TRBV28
CASSPAPSSAFF
TGTGCCAGCAGTCCGGCACCGTCCTCGGCTTTCTTT
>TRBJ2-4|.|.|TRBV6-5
CASSPDWDIQYF
TGTGCCAGCAGTCCCGATTGGGACATTCAGTACTTC
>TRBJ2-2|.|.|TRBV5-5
CASTLGVTNTGELFF
TGTGCCAGCACCCTGGGGGTCACCAACACCGGGGAGCTGTTTTTT
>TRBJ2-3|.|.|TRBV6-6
CASTHGDTQYF
TGTGCCAGCACCCACGGGGATACGCAGTATTTT
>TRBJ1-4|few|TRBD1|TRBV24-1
CATSDSGTGSERLFF
TGTGCCACCAGTGATTCCGGGACAGGCAGTGAAAGACTGTTTTTT
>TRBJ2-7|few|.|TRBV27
CASGERGTTYEQYF
TGTGCCAGCGGGGAACGCGGAACGACCTACGAGCAGTACTTC
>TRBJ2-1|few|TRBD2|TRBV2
CASPGLAAYNEQFF
TGTGCCAGCCCAGGACTAGCGGCCTACAATGAGCAGTTCTTC
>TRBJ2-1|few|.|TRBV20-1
CSALSSGGFFNEQFF
TGCAGTGCCCTGTCGTCCGGGGGTTTCTTTAATGAGCAGTTCTTC
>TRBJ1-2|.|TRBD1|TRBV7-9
CASSGTGDYGYTF
TGTGCCAGCAGTGGGACAGGGGACTATGGCTACACCTTC
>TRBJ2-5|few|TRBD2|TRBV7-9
CASSQGYGGGRETQYF
TGTGCCAGCAGCCAAGGATACGGCGGGGGGCGAGAGACCCAGTACTTC
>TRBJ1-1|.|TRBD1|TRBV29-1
CSGRQGAEAFF
TGCAGCGGCCGACAGGGCGCTGAAGCTTTCTTT
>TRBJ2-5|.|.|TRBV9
CASSVGPEIQETQYF
TGTGCCAGCAGCGTAGGTCCGGAGATCCAAGAGACCCAGTACTTC
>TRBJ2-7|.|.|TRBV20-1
CSASDGSSYEQYF
TGCAGTGCTTCAGACGGGAGCTCCTACGAGCAGTACTTC
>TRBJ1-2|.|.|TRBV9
CASSVDMYRTANYGYTF
TGTGCCAGCAGCGTAGACATGTACAGGACAGCGAACTATGGCTACACCTTC